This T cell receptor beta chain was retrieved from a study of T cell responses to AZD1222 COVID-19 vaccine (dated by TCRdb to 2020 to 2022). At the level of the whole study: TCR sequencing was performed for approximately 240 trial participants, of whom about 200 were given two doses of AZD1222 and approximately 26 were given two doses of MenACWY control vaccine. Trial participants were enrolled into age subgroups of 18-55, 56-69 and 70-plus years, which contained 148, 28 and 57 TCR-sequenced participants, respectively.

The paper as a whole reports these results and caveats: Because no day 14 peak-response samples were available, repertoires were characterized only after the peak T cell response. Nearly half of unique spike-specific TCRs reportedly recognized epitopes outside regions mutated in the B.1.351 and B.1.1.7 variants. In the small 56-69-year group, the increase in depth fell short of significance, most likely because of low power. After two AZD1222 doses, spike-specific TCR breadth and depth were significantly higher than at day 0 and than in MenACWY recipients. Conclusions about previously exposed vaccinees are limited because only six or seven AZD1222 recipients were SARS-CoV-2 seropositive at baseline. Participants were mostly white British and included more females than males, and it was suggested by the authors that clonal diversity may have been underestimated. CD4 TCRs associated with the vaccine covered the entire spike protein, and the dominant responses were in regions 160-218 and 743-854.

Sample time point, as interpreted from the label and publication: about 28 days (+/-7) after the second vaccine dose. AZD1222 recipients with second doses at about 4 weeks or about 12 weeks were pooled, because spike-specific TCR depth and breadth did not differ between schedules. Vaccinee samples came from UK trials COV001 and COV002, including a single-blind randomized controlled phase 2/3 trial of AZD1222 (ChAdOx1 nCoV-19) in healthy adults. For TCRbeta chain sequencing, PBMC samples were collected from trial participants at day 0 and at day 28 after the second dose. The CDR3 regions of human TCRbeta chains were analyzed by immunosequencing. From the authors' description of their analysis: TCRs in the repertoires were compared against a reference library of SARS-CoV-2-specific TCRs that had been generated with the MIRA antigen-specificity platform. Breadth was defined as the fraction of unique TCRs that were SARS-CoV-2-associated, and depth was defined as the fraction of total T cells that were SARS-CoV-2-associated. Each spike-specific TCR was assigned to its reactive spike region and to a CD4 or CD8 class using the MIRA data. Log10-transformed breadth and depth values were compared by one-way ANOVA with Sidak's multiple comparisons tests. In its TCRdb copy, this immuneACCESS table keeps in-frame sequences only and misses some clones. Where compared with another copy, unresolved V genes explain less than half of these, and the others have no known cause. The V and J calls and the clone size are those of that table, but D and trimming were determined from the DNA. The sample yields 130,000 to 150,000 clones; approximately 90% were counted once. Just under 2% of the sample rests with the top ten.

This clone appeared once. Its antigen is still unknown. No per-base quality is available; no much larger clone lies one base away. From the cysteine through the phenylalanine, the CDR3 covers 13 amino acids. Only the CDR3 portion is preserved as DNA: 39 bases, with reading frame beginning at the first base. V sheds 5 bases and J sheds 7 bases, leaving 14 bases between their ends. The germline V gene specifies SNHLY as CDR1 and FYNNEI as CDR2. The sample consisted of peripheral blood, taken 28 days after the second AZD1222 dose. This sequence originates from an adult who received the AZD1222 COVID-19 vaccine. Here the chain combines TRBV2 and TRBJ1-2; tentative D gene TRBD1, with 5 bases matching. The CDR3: CASSSWGPIGYTF. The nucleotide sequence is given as TGTGCCAGCAGTTCTTGGGGACCGATTGGCTACACCTTC.